This entry describes one T cell receptor beta chain. An end of the junction does not agree with germline; a read error may underlie this. The template was RNA from unsorted bulk tissue. This sample was included in a study of tumor and adjacent non-tumor tissue in lung cancer. A modified ARM-PCR protocol with three rounds of nested PCR amplified TCRbeta. TCRdb itself ran the multiplex PCR reads through MiXCR, one entry per CDR3 protein. The repertoire holds about 110,000 distinct CDR3 sequences, with roughly 73% as singletons. The CDR3 is 15 residues long. Germline V lookup: CDR1 SGHAT, CDR2 FQNNGV. The sample was lung tumor tissue. J is TRBJ2-3 and V is TRBV11-2; the match to TRBD2 covers 7 bases. The TCR sequence derives from a woman aged 55-69 years with non-small cell lung cancer. The CDR3 DNA reads TGTGCCAGTAACGCCAGCGGGACGGCCACATATACGCAGTATTTT. Its translation is CASNASGTATYTQYF.